This T cell receptor beta chain was sequenced for a study of T cell repertoires in cytomegalovirus infection. Study details: Indications of both CMV infection and matching HLA type were provided by public TCR beta signatures. Study findings and constraints: HLA-C-restricted TCR beta clonotypes specific for CMV led the ex vivo response. Summed frequency of shared TCR beta families picked out CMV carriers who also had the relevant HLA.

Germline V gives CDR1 LGHNT, CDR2 FRNRAP. V shed 4 bases and J shed 3 bases, with 13 bases lying between them. The CDR3 sequence is 14 residues long. This clonotype has just a few counts. The antigen is unknown. MiXCR, applied by TCRdb to the reads, yields one record per CDR3 protein. The sample comprises tens of thousands of distinct CDR3 sequences, roughly a fifth of which are singletons, and 73% rests with the top ten. Sequencing used CD8+ T cells from cultured PBMCs, obtained from culture after CMV antigen stimulation. The origin of this receptor is a human donor in good health (CMV status not recorded). Some clones in this sample may be carry-over from other donors' samples. The V call is TRBV12-5, the J call TRBJ2-7, with D possibly being TRBD1 (6 bases). This chain's CDR3 is CASGWQGYGYEQYF. The DNA for the CDR3 is TGTGCTAGTGGTTGGCAGGGGTATGGCTACGAGCAGTACTTC.